Listed below are T cell receptor beta chains from one sample, sequenced in a study of T-cell reconstitution after alpha-beta-depleted transplantation in children. TCRdb itself ran the PCR reads through MiXCR, one entry per CDR3 protein. This table holds around 200,000 distinct CDR3 sequences, 6% to 7% found once. The input for sequencing was PBMCs from the stem cell graft donor, taken from the stem cell graft. The receptors were sampled from a human donor who donated a stem cell graft to a child with Wiskott-Aldrich syndrome. Each CDR3 is given with its conserved first and last residue. Each record gives: CDR3 protein, CDR3 DNA, D gene, J gene, V gene, clone size. A D gene is named only where the DNA matches it firmly. Only some rows state a clone size, as once, few, many or a class for expanded clones.

CDR3aa: CASSAGQELHEQYF; CDR3nt: TGTGCCAGCAGTGCGGGACAAGAACTCCACGAGCAGTACTTC; d_gene: NA; j_gene: TRBJ2-7; v_gene: TRBV6-1; abundance: many
CDR3aa: CASSEGGGWSEAFF; CDR3nt: TGTGCCAGCAGTGAAGGGGGGGGATGGTCTGAAGCTTTCTTT; d_gene: NA; j_gene: TRBJ1-1; v_gene: TRBV6-1; abundance: few
CDR3aa: CASSLLLGNTIYF; CDR3nt: TGTGCCAGCAGCTTATTGCTCGGAAACACCATATATTTT; d_gene: NA; j_gene: TRBJ1-3; v_gene: TRBV7-2; abundance: many
CDR3aa: CASTPTPGGLSRTEAFF; CDR3nt: TGCGCCAGCACCCCTACCCCAGGGGGCTTAAGTCGGACTGAAGCTTTCTTT; d_gene: TRBD1; j_gene: TRBJ1-1; v_gene: TRBV5-1; abundance: many
CDR3aa: CASSQDQTVEETQYF; CDR3nt: TGCGCCAGCAGCCAAGATCAGACAGTGGAAGAGACCCAGTACTTC; d_gene: NA; j_gene: TRBJ2-5; v_gene: TRBV4-3; abundance: few
CDR3aa: CCARIGYGGRMGYEQYF; CDR3nt: TGCTGTGCTAGAATCGGCTACGGGGGGCGCATGGGATACGAGCAGTACTTC; d_gene: NA; j_gene: TRBJ2-7; v_gene: TRBV20-1; abundance: NA
CDR3aa: CASSRLGLGGTEAFF; CDR3nt: TGTGCCAGCAGTCGATTAGGCCTAGGAGGGACTGAAGCTTTCTTT; d_gene: NA; j_gene: TRBJ1-1; v_gene: TRBV27; abundance: medium-sized
CDR3aa: CAWSLVGYEQYF; CDR3nt: TGTGCCTGGAGTTTGGTAGGCTACGAGCAGTACTTC; d_gene: NA; j_gene: TRBJ2-7; v_gene: TRBV30; abundance: few
CDR3aa: CSAQNTGTGNEKLFF; CDR3nt: TGCAGTGCTCAAAATACAGGGACGGGGAATGAAAAACTGTTTTTT; d_gene: NA; j_gene: TRBJ1-4; v_gene: TRBV20-1; abundance: NA
CDR3aa: CASSYTSSGNTIYF; CDR3nt: TGTGCCAGCAGCTACACCAGCTCTGGAAACACCATATATTTT; d_gene: NA; j_gene: TRBJ1-3; v_gene: TRBV6-5; abundance: many
CDR3aa: CATSSITGSTDTQYF; CDR3nt: TGTGCCACCAGCAGTATAACGGGAAGCACAGATACGCAGTATTTT; d_gene: NA; j_gene: TRBJ2-3; v_gene: TRBV15; abundance: once
CDR3aa: CASSSGRSSGELFF; CDR3nt: TGCGCCAGCAGCTCAGGACGGTCATCCGGGGAGCTGTTTTTT; d_gene: NA; j_gene: TRBJ2-2; v_gene: TRBV5-1; abundance: many
CDR3aa: CATSDLTSVGETQYF; CDR3nt: TGTGCCACCAGTGATCTGACTAGCGTGGGAGAGACCCAGTACTTC; d_gene: TRBD2; j_gene: TRBJ2-5; v_gene: TRBV24-1; abundance: few
CDR3aa: CAINPDRGTEAFF; CDR3nt: TGTGCCATCAATCCGGACAGGGGTACTGAAGCTTTCTTT; d_gene: TRBD1; j_gene: TRBJ1-1; v_gene: TRBV10-3; abundance: many
CDR3aa: CAWTGQGAPEAFF; CDR3nt: TGTGCCTGGACGGGACAGGGGGCTCCTGAAGCTTTCTTT; d_gene: TRBD1; j_gene: TRBJ1-1; v_gene: TRBV30; abundance: NA